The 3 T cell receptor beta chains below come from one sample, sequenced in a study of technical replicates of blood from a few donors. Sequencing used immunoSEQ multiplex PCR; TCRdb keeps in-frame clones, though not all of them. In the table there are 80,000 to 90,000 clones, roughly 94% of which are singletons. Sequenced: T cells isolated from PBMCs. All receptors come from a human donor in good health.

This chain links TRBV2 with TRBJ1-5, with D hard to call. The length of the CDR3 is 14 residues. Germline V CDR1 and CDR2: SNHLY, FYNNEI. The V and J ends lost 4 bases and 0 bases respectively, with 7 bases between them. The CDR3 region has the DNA TGTGCCAGCAGTGTTGATAGTAGCAATCAGCCCCAGCATTTT. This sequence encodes CASSVDSSNQPQHF.

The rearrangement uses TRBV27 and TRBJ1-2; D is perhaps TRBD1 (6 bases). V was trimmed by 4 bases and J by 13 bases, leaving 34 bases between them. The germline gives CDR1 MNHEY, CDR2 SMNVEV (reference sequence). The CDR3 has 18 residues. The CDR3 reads CASSSPMRTRGPRRILTF. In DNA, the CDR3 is TGTGCCAGCAGTTCCCCAATGAGAACCAGGGGACCCCGTCGAATACTCACCTTC.

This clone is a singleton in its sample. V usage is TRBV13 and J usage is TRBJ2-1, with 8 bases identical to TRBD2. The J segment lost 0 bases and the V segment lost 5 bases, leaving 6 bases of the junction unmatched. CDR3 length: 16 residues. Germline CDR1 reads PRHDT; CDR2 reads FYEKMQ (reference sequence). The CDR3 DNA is TGTGCCAGCAGCGCGCTGACTAGCGACTCCTACAATGAGCAGTTCTTC. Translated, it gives CASSALTSDSYNEQFF.